This entry is about one TCR beta chain. TCRdb keeps only in-frame clones here, not all; method: immunoSEQ multiplex PCR. The sample has approximately 250,000 clones; around 88% are singletons. The sample originates from a study of blood T cell repertoires in COVID-19. This TCR derives from a woman in her thirties or forties with acute COVID-19. Sequences were obtained from PBMCs or T cells enriched from blood (not recorded which).

The DNA for the CDR3 is TGCGCCAGCAGCAGACGGACTAGCGGGAGGGGTAGTCGCTACGAGCAGTACTTC. It encodes CASSRRTSGRGSRYEQYF. The genes are TRBV4-1 and TRBJ2-7, with 15 bases lining up with TRBD2. There are 18 residues in the CDR3. From germline, CDR1 is MGHRA and CDR2 YSYEKL. The junction had 11 bases not matched to a gene; V was cut back by 5 bases and J by 3 bases.